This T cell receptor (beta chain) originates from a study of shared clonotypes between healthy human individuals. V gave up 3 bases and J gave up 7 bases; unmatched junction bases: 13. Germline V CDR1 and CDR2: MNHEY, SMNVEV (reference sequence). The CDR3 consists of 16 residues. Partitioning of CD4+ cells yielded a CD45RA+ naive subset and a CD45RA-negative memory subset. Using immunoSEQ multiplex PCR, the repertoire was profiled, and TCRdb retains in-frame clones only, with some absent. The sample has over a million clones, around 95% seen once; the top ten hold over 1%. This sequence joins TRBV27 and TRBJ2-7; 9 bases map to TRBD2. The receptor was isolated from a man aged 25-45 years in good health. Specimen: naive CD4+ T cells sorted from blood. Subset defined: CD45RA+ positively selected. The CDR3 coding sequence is TGTGCCAGCAGTTTTTATCCCCGCGCTAGCGGGGAGGAGCAGTACTTC. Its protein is CASSFYPRASGEEQYF.